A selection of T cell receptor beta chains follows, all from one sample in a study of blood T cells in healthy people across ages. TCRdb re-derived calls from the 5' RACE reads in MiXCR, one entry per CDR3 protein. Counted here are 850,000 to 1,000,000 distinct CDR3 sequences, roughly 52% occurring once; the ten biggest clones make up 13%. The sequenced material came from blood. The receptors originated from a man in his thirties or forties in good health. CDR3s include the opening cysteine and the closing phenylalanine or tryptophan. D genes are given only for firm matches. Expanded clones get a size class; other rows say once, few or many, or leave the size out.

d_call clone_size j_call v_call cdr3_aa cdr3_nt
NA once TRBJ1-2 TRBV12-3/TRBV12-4 CASTPSLGGAGKANYGYTF TGTGCCAGCACTCCGTCCTTGGGGGGGGCAGGCAAAGCTAACTATGGCTACACCTTC
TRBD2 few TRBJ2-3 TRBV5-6 CASSRVSLLAGGTDTQYF TGTGCCAGCAGCCGTGTTAGCCTACTAGCGGGGGGAACAGATACGCAGTATTTT
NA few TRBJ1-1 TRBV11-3 CASSQRRGVRMNTEAFF TGTGCCAGCAGCCAACGACGGGGGGTCCGAATGAACACTGAAGCTTTCTTT
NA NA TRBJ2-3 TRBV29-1 CSAVTGDRADTQYF TGCAGCGCTGTGACGGGGGACAGAGCAGATACGCAGTATTTT
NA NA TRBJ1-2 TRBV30 CAWDSRGPIYGYTF TGTGCCTGGGACTCGAGGGGACCGATCTATGGCTACACCTTC
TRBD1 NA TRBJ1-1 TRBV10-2 CATGGTEAFF TGCGCCACAGGGGGCACTGAAGCTTTCTTT
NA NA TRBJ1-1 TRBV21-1 CASSPRGQVEAFF TGTGCCAGCAGTCCCCGGGGCCAGGTTGAAGCTTTCTTT
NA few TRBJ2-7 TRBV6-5 CASSISWSPSYEQYF TGTGCCAGCAGCATAAGTTGGAGTCCGTCCTACGAGCAGTACTTC
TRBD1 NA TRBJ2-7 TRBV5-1 CASNRPGQGANEQYF TGCGCCAGCAACCGTCCAGGACAGGGGGCAAACGAGCAGTACTTC
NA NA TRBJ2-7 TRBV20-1 CSARDKTYYEQYF TGCAGTGCTAGAGATAAGACCTACTACGAGCAGTACTTC
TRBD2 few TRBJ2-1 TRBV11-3 CASSLAGTSGACEQFF TGTGCCAGCAGCTTGGCCGGGACTAGCGGGGCATGCGAGCAGTTCTTC
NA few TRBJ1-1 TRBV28 CASSWVYTEAFF TGTGCCAGCAGTTGGGTGTACACTGAAGCTTTCTTT
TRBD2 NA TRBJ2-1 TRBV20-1 CSARDGWGLADTEQFF TGCAGTGCTAGAGATGGTTGGGGACTAGCGGACACTGAGCAGTTCTTC
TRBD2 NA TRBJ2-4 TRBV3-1 CASSGREGDIQYF TGTGCCAGCAGCGGCCGGGAGGGAGACATTCAGTACTTC
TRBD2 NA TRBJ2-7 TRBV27 CASSPAGGEIPYEQYF TGTGCCAGCAGTCCGGCGGGGGGGGAGATACCCTACGAGCAGTACTTC
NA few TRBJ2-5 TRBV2 CASTTTAGQETQYF TGTGCCAGCACTACGACGGCGGGCCAAGAGACCCAGTACTTC
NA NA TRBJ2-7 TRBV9 CASSVRDISYEQYF TGTGCCAGCAGCGTTAGGGACATTTCCTACGAGCAGTACTTC
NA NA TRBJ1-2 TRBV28 CASSLWYQGNYGYTF TGTGCCAGCAGTTTATGGTATCAGGGGAACTATGGCTACACCTTC
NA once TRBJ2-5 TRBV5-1 CASSSKGGIWEQETQYF TGCGCCAGCAGCTCGAAAGGGGGAATATGGGAGCAAGAGACCCAGTACTTC
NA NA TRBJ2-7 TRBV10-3 CAISESQGSYNEQYF TGTGCCATCAGTGAGTCGCAGGGGTCCTACAATGAGCAGTACTTC
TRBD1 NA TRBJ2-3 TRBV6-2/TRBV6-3 CASGQGGGTQYF TGTGCCAGTGGACAGGGCGGTGGTACGCAGTATTTT